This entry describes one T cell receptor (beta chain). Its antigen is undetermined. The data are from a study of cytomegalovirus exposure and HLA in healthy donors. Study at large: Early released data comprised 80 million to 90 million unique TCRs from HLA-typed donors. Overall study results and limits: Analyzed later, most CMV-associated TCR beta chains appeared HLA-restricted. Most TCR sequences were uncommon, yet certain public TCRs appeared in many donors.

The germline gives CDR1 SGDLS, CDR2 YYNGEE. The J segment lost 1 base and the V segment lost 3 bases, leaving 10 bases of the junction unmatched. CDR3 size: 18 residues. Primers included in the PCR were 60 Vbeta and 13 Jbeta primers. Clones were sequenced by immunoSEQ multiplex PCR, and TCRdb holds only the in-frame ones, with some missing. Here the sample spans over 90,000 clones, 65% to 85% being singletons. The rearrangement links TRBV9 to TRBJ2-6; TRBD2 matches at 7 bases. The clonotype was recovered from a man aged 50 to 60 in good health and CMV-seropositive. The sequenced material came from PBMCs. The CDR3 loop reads CASSAFGGRASGANVLTF. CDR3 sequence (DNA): TGTGCCAGCAGCGCTTTCGGGGGGAGGGCATCTGGGGCCAACGTCCTGACTTTC.